The 4 T cell receptor beta chains in this list originate from one sample, sequenced in a study of T cell changes during pregnancy in multiple sclerosis. Clones were sequenced by immunoSEQ multiplex PCR, and TCRdb holds only the in-frame ones, with some missing. The data hold 40,000 to 60,000 clones, with 75% to 95% observed a single time. This specimen consisted of CD8+ T cells from peripheral blood mononuclear cells, obtained in the second trimester of pregnancy. Receptor source: a female donor with multiple sclerosis, enrolled in a pregnancy study.

This chain joins TRBV4-3 and TRBJ1-1, with D possibly matching TRBD1 (6 bases). The CDR3 runs 17 residues. V lost 4 bases to trimming and J lost 4 bases, with 22 bases between them. Germline loops: CDR1 LGHNA, CDR2 YSLEER. The CDR3 DNA is TGCGCCAGCAGCCCCCGAACAGGGCGTTACTCGAGCACTGAAGCTTTCTTT. Translated: CASSPRTGRYSSTEAFF.

The chain is built from TRBV13 and TRBJ1-1; possibly TRBD1 for D (5 bases). The CDR3 is 13 residues long. Trimming pared 11 bases from V and 0 bases from J, leaving 13 bases between. CDR1 and CDR2 (germline): PRHDT, FYEKMQ (reference sequence). Written as DNA, the CDR3 is TGTGCCTCTGACAGTCCTATGAACACTGAAGCTTTCTTT. Residues: CASDSPMNTEAFF.

This clone showed up just a few times. CDR3 sequence (DNA): TGTGCCAGTAGTATTCGGACAGAAGCCTACAATGAGCAGTTCTTC. Translating it yields CASSIRTEAYNEQFF. V usage is TRBV19 and J usage is TRBJ2-1, with D perhaps matching TRBD1 (6 bases). The V and J ends lost 3 bases and 2 bases respectively, with 11 bases between them. Germline V gives CDR1 LNHDA, CDR2 SQIVND (reference sequence). This CDR3 has 15 residues.

This clone was counted once. The chain combines TRBV10-3 with TRBJ1-1; TRBD1 is a possible D gene (6 bases). This CDR3 comprises 16 residues. The V gene lost 3 bases and the J gene lost 1 base, with 15 bases spanning the gap. Per the germline V gene, CDR1 is ENHRY and CDR2 is SYGVKD. CDR3 bases: TGTGCCATCAGTGATCCTCTCCGGGGACAGAACACTGAAGCTTTCTTT. Translated: CAISDPLRGQNTEAFF.